Listed below are T cell receptor beta chains from one sample, sequenced in a study of Ad26.COV2.S vaccination and SARS-CoV-2 variants. Sequenced by immunoSEQ multiplex PCR; TCRdb stores in-frame clones only, minus some. Seen here are about 350,000 clones, 70% to 90% observed once, and the top ten hold approximately 3.5%. Sequencing was performed on peripheral blood, taken in a trial of Ad26.COV2.S vaccine versus placebo. The receptors were gathered from a person aged 18-60 years who received the Ad26.COV2.S COVID-19 vaccine or a placebo. The CDR3 runs from the conserved cysteine through the conserved F or W. A D gene is named only where the DNA matches it firmly. Clone size, where shown, is once, few, many, or a class for clones that have expanded.

clone_size d_call j_call v_call cdr3_aa cdr3_nt
few NA TRBJ1-6 TRBV2 CASSPTGYPPLHF TGTGCCAGCAGTCCTACAGGGTACCCTCCCCTCCACTTT
few NA TRBJ1-2 TRBV10-3 CAISASSNRGYGYTF TGTGCCATCAGTGCCTCATCAAATCGCGGCTATGGCTACACCTTC
NA TRBD1 TRBJ2-3 TRBV18 CASSPGVTGGPDTQYF TGTGCCAGCTCACCAGGGGTTACAGGGGGCCCAGATACGCAGTATTTT
NA NA TRBJ2-1 TRBV5-1 CASSPQARENEQFF TGCGCCAGCAGCCCCCAGGCCAGGGAGAATGAGCAGTTCTTC
NA NA TRBJ1-1 TRBV6-7 CASSYSAQGTLNTEAFF TGTGCCAGCAGTTACTCGGCGCAGGGGACTTTGAACACTGAAGCTTTCTTT
NA NA TRBJ2-4 TRBV11-2 CASSGRPIQANIQYF TGTGCCAGCAGCGGACGCCCAATCCAGGCTAACATTCAGTACTTC
NA TRBD2 TRBJ2-7 TRBV5-1 CASSPRGDIFYEQYF TGCGCCAGCAGCCCGCGGGGGGACATTTTTTACGAGCAGTACTTC
NA NA TRBJ1-1 TRBV7-2 CASSLDHLNTEAFF TGTGCCAGCAGCTTAGACCACCTGAACACTGAAGCTTTCTTT
NA TRBD1 TRBJ2-7 TRBV5-6 CASRGRGQWVYF TGTGCCAGCAGGGGAAGGGGACAGTGGGTGTACTTC
NA TRBD1 TRBJ2-1 TRBV13 CASSLVSPKEQTGNTAYNEQFF TGTGCCAGCAGCCTCGTCTCGCCAAAGGAGCAGACAGGGAATACTGCGTACAATGAGCAGTTCTTC
NA NA TRBJ2-1 TRBV12-3/TRBV12-4 CASGPRTEQFF TGTGCCAGCGGACCAAGGACAGAGCAGTTCTTC
NA TRBD2 TRBJ2-3 TRBV10-3 CAISDWLAGGPFSTDTQYF TGTGCCATCAGTGATTGGCTAGCGGGAGGCCCATTCTCCACAGATACGCAGTATTTT
NA NA TRBJ1-1 TRBV3-1/TRBV3-2 CASSPQTQGVAFF TGTGCCAGCAGCCCCCAAACTCAGGGAGTAGCTTTCTTT
NA TRBD1 TRBJ2-6 TRBV28 CAAAPGGPSGANVLTF TGTGCCGCAGCGCCAGGGGGCCCTTCTGGGGCCAACGTCCTGACTTTC
NA NA TRBJ2-6 TRBV4-3 CASSQDVRASGANVLTF TGCGCCAGCAGCCAAGATGTCAGGGCGTCTGGGGCCAACGTCCTGACTTTC
NA TRBD2 TRBJ2-2 TRBV2 CASSERGTNTGELFF TGTGCCAGCAGTGAGCGGGGGACGAACACCGGGGAGCTGTTTTTT